This passage covers 7 T cell receptor beta chains from one sample sequenced in a study of cytomegalovirus exposure and HLA in healthy donors. Clones were read by immunoSEQ multiplex PCR, and TCRdb kept only the in-frame ones, dropping some. The sample includes around 61,000 clones, 80% to 95% seen only once; the top ten take roughly 5%. The sample comprised PBMCs. Receptor source: a man aged 18 to 29 in good health and CMV-seropositive.

The genes are TRBV19 and TRBJ2-7, with 8 nucleotides matching TRBD1. V was pared by 6 bases and J by 5 bases, with 9 bases of the junction left unmatched. Germline values: CDR1 LNHDA, CDR2 SQIVND (reference sequence). The CDR3 extends over 14 amino acids. CDR3 loop: CASRWAQGAHEQYF. CDR3 in DNA: TGTGCCAGTAGATGGGCGCAGGGGGCACACGAGCAGTACTTC.

This chain links TRBV19 with TRBJ2-7, with TRBD1 identical over 7 bases. The CDR3 runs to 15 residues. Germline assignment: CDR1 LNHDA and CDR2 SQIVND (reference sequence). After removal of 6 bases from V and 3 bases from J, the junction contained 11 bases not matched to a gene. The DNA for the CDR3 is TGTGCCAGTAGCACGGGTCACTGGGACAGCTACGAGCAGTACTTC. Encoded protein: CASSTGHWDSYEQYF.

V gene TRBV29-1 combines with J gene TRBJ2-7; 10 bases agree with TRBD1. Germline V CDR1 and CDR2: SQVTM, ANQGSEA. The CDR3 is 12 residues long. V shed 5 bases and J 7 bases; nucleotides not matched to a gene: 5. CDR3 DNA sequence: TGCAGCGTTAACGGACAGGGGGGAGAGCAGTACTTC. Translating it yields CSVNGQGGEQYF.

The chain carries TRBV20-1 and TRBJ2-7; D is unresolved. Germline lookup yields CDR1 DFQATT and CDR2 SNEGSKA (reference sequence). With 6 bases removed from V and 3 bases from J, the gap between germline ends came to 6 bases. The CDR3 spans 10 residues. Here the CDR3 reads CSALIYEQYF. The CDR3 nucleotides read TGCAGTGCCCTAATCTACGAGCAGTACTTC.

The chain couples TRBV7-3 to TRBJ2-3; tentatively, D is TRBD2 (6 bases). Per the germline V gene, CDR1 is SGHTA and CDR2 is FQGTGA. The length of the CDR3 is 12 residues. The CDR3 region has the DNA TGTTCCTCGCGGGATCTGGGGGATACGCAGTATTTT. It translates to CSSRDLGDTQYF.

The V and J genes are TRBV5-1 and TRBJ2-7; D is unresolved. Trimming shortened V by 0 bases and J by 3 bases, and 10 bases separated the two germline ends. Per the germline V gene, CDR1 is SGHRS and CDR2 is YFSETQ. The CDR3 loop spans 14 amino acids. DNA of the CDR3: TGCGCCAGCAGCTTGGGAGATAGCTGCTACGAGCAGTACTTC. Its protein is CASSLGDSCYEQYF.

The V call is TRBV5-1, the J call TRBJ2-7, with D possibly TRBD1 on 5 matching bases. The CDR3 has 15 amino acids. From germline, CDR1 is SGHRS and CDR2 YFSETQ. V dropped 0 bases and J dropped 3 bases, with 13 bases sitting between them. The CDR3 is CASSLVTGSDYEQYF. In DNA, the CDR3 is TGCGCCAGCAGCTTGGTCACAGGTAGTGACTACGAGCAGTACTTC.